A selection of T cell receptor beta chains follows, all from one sample in a study of graft-versus-host responses after intestinal transplantation. These receptors' antigens are unknown. The data were produced by immunoSEQ multiplex PCR, yet TCRdb's version contains in-frame clones alone and is incomplete. The table includes some 87,000 clones, roughly 93% detected once. This specimen consisted of unstimulated CD8+ T cells sorted from spleen or lymph node cells, obtained before transplant. These receptor sequences come from a human donor who was the organ donor for an intestinal transplant. Each CDR3 is given with its conserved first and last residue. Fields, in order: J gene, CDR3 length, V gene, D gene, clone size, CDR3 protein, CDR3 DNA. D genes are given only for firm matches. Clone size is given for some rows only: seen once, a few or many times, or a class if the clone is expanded.

j_call: TRBJ2-7
cdr3_length: 13
v_call: TRBV7-9
d_call: .
clone_size: .
cdr3_aa: CASSAPGSYEQYF
cdr3_nt: TGTGCCAGCAGTGCGCCGGGATCCTACGAGCAGTACTTC

j_call: TRBJ2-7
cdr3_length: 14
v_call: TRBV5-5
d_call: .
clone_size: .
cdr3_aa: CASSLGADAYEQYF
cdr3_nt: TGTGCCAGCAGCTTGGGGGCAGACGCCTACGAGCAGTACTTC

j_call: TRBJ1-1
cdr3_length: 15
v_call: TRBV7-3
d_call: .
clone_size: .
cdr3_aa: CASSRKVTKNTEAFF
cdr3_nt: TGTGCCAGCAGCCGAAAAGTGACAAAGAACACTGAAGCTTTCTTT

j_call: TRBJ1-2
cdr3_length: 10
v_call: TRBV30
d_call: .
clone_size: .
cdr3_aa: CAWSGAGYTF
cdr3_nt: TGTGCCTGGAGTGGGGCTGGCTACACCTTC

j_call: TRBJ2-5
cdr3_length: 14
v_call: TRBV25-1
d_call: .
clone_size: once
cdr3_aa: CAPIGGRGQETQYF
cdr3_nt: TGTGCCCCCATAGGGGGAAGGGGTCAAGAGACCCAGTACTTC

j_call: TRBJ2-1
cdr3_length: 12
v_call: TRBV7-2
d_call: .
clone_size: .
cdr3_aa: CASSLGGWEQFF
cdr3_nt: TGTGCCAGCAGCTTAGGAGGGTGGGAGCAGTTCTTC

j_call: TRBJ1-2
cdr3_length: 15
v_call: TRBV6-6
d_call: .
clone_size: few
cdr3_aa: CASSDPPGQIHGYTF
cdr3_nt: TGTGCCAGCAGCGACCCCCCAGGGCAGATTCATGGCTACACCTTC

j_call: TRBJ2-1
cdr3_length: 13
v_call: TRBV27
d_call: .
clone_size: once
cdr3_aa: CASSLGGRGEQFF
cdr3_nt: TGTGCCAGCAGTTTAGGGGGGCGGGGGGAGCAGTTCTTC

j_call: TRBJ2-2
cdr3_length: 14
v_call: TRBV28
d_call: .
clone_size: .
cdr3_aa: CASSPFLPGRELFF
cdr3_nt: TGTGCCAGCAGCCCTTTTTTGCCCGGTCGGGAGCTGTTTTTT

j_call: TRBJ1-3
cdr3_length: 16
v_call: TRBV7-9
d_call: .
clone_size: .
cdr3_aa: CASSLVVGTAGNTIYF
cdr3_nt: TGTGCCAGCAGCTTAGTTGTGGGGACTGCTGGAAACACCATATATTTT

j_call: TRBJ2-1
cdr3_length: 14
v_call: TRBV13
d_call: TRBD1
clone_size: .
cdr3_aa: CASRAGTGVNEQFF
cdr3_nt: TGTGCCAGCAGGGCCGGGACAGGGGTGAATGAGCAGTTCTTC

j_call: TRBJ2-3
cdr3_length: 17
v_call: TRBV7-3
d_call: TRBD2
clone_size: .
cdr3_aa: CASSLSVAGGLVDTQYF
cdr3_nt: TGTGCCAGCAGCTTATCCGTAGCGGGGGGGCTTGTAGATACGCAGTATTTT

j_call: TRBJ1-1
cdr3_length: 12
v_call: TRBV7-8
d_call: .
clone_size: once
cdr3_aa: CASSLSPAEAFF
cdr3_nt: TGTGCCAGCAGCTTAAGTCCAGCTGAAGCTTTCTTT

j_call: TRBJ1-1
cdr3_length: 13
v_call: TRBV4-2
d_call: .
clone_size: .
cdr3_aa: CASSQVGDTEAFF
cdr3_nt: TGTGCCAGCAGCCAAGTAGGGGACACTGAAGCTTTCTTT

j_call: TRBJ2-7
cdr3_length: 16
v_call: TRBV7-9
d_call: TRBD1
clone_size: .
cdr3_aa: CASSDSGTGITYEQYF
cdr3_nt: TGTGCCAGCAGCGACTCCGGGACAGGGATCACCTACGAGCAGTACTTC

j_call: TRBJ2-7
cdr3_length: 15
v_call: TRBV6-6
d_call: TRBD2
clone_size: .
cdr3_aa: CASSYDGERGYEQYF
cdr3_nt: TGTGCCAGCAGTTACGATGGCGAGCGGGGCTACGAGCAGTACTTC

j_call: TRBJ2-7
cdr3_length: 14
v_call: TRBV19
d_call: TRBD2
clone_size: .
cdr3_aa: CASSIAEGRDEQYF
cdr3_nt: TGTGCCAGTAGTATAGCAGAGGGGAGGGACGAGCAGTACTTC

j_call: TRBJ2-1
cdr3_length: 15
v_call: TRBV7-3
d_call: TRBD1
clone_size: .
cdr3_aa: CASSSGQGAGNEQFF
cdr3_nt: TGTGCCAGCAGCAGTGGACAGGGGGCAGGAAATGAGCAGTTCTTC

j_call: TRBJ2-1
cdr3_length: 15
v_call: TRBV15
d_call: TRBD1
clone_size: .
cdr3_aa: CATSRGTGGYNEQFF
cdr3_nt: TGTGCCACCAGCAGAGGGACAGGGGGCTACAATGAGCAGTTCTTC

j_call: TRBJ2-5
cdr3_length: 13
v_call: TRBV30
d_call: .
clone_size: .
cdr3_aa: CAWSVVGGETQYF
cdr3_nt: TGTGCCTGGAGTGTAGTGGGGGGAGAGACCCAGTACTTC

j_call: TRBJ2-2
cdr3_length: 14
v_call: TRBV28
d_call: .
clone_size: .
cdr3_aa: CASSSPGITGELFF
cdr3_nt: TGTGCCAGCAGTTCTCCAGGGATCACCGGGGAGCTGTTTTTT

j_call: TRBJ1-2
cdr3_length: 14
v_call: TRBV6-6
d_call: .
clone_size: .
cdr3_aa: CASSYSGQQLGYTF
cdr3_nt: TGTGCCAGCAGCTATTCGGGACAACAATTGGGCTACACCTTC

j_call: TRBJ2-3
cdr3_length: 14
v_call: TRBV29-1
d_call: .
clone_size: .
cdr3_aa: CSVFWSDYTDTQYF
cdr3_nt: TGCAGCGTTTTTTGGTCAGATTACACAGATACGCAGTATTTT

j_call: TRBJ2-1
cdr3_length: 15
v_call: TRBV10-3
d_call: TRBD2
clone_size: .
cdr3_aa: CAIRSTSGRYNEQFF
cdr3_nt: TGTGCCATCAGAAGTACTAGCGGGAGGTACAATGAGCAGTTCTTC

j_call: TRBJ2-7
cdr3_length: 13
v_call: TRBV27
d_call: .
clone_size: once
cdr3_aa: CASSFTGSYEQYF
cdr3_nt: TGTGCCAGCAGTTTTACAGGGTCCTACGAGCAGTACTTC

j_call: TRBJ2-7
cdr3_length: 16
v_call: TRBV4-3
d_call: TRBD2
clone_size: .
cdr3_aa: CASSQDRLAGLWEQYF
cdr3_nt: TGCGCCAGCAGCCAAGATAGACTAGCGGGCCTCTGGGAGCAGTACTTC

j_call: TRBJ2-7
cdr3_length: 14
v_call: TRBV19
d_call: TRBD1
clone_size: .
cdr3_aa: CASSPGTGGYEQYF
cdr3_nt: TGTGCCAGTAGTCCCGGGACAGGAGGCTACGAGCAGTACTTC

j_call: TRBJ2-7
cdr3_length: 14
v_call: TRBV6-1
d_call: TRBD2
clone_size: .
cdr3_aa: CASSEGAGRDEQYF
cdr3_nt: TGTGCCAGCAGTGAAGGGGCAGGGAGGGACGAGCAGTACTTC

j_call: TRBJ2-5
cdr3_length: 17
v_call: TRBV15
d_call: TRBD2
clone_size: .
cdr3_aa: CATSRVSPSGIGETQYF
cdr3_nt: TGTGCCACCAGCAGAGTTTCGCCTAGCGGGATTGGAGAGACCCAGTACTTC

j_call: TRBJ1-1
cdr3_length: 15
v_call: TRBV7-8
d_call: TRBD1
clone_size: .
cdr3_aa: CASSLDGTGHTEAFF
cdr3_nt: TGTGCCAGCAGCTTAGACGGGACAGGGCATACTGAAGCTTTCTTT

j_call: TRBJ1-5
cdr3_length: 16
v_call: TRBV27
d_call: TRBD1
clone_size: .
cdr3_aa: CASSDQGALGNQPQHF
cdr3_nt: TGTGCCAGCAGTGACCAGGGGGCACTTGGCAATCAGCCCCAGCATTTT

j_call: TRBJ1-3
cdr3_length: 16
v_call: TRBV9
d_call: .
clone_size: .
cdr3_aa: CASSPEQQLSGNTIYF
cdr3_nt: TGTGCCAGCAGCCCAGAGCAACAGCTCTCTGGAAACACCATATATTTT

j_call: TRBJ2-1
cdr3_length: 18
v_call: TRBV11-2
d_call: .
clone_size: .
cdr3_aa: CASSLAVDYLGTGNEQFF
cdr3_nt: TGTGCCAGCAGCTTAGCGGTGGACTACCTCGGGACTGGTAATGAGCAGTTCTTC

j_call: TRBJ2-3
cdr3_length: 16
v_call: TRBV7-3
d_call: TRBD2
clone_size: .
cdr3_aa: CASSFGTSGLTDTQYF
cdr3_nt: TGTGCCAGCAGCTTCGGGACTAGCGGACTCACAGATACGCAGTATTTT

j_call: TRBJ2-2
cdr3_length: 16
v_call: TRBV7-9
d_call: TRBD2
clone_size: .
cdr3_aa: CASSPKTSGGAGELFF
cdr3_nt: TGTGCCAGCAGCCCCAAGACTAGCGGGGGGGCCGGGGAGCTGTTTTTT

j_call: TRBJ1-5
cdr3_length: 15
v_call: TRBV27
d_call: TRBD1
clone_size: .
cdr3_aa: CASSLQGQGGQPQHF
cdr3_nt: TGTGCCAGCAGTTTACAGGGACAGGGCGGTCAGCCCCAGCATTTT

j_call: TRBJ2-1
cdr3_length: 16
v_call: TRBV14
d_call: TRBD2
clone_size: .
cdr3_aa: CASTLVAGVFANEQFF
cdr3_nt: TGTGCCAGCACCCTCGTAGCGGGAGTATTTGCCAATGAGCAGTTCTTC

j_call: TRBJ1-1
cdr3_length: 13
v_call: TRBV4-1
d_call: .
clone_size: once
cdr3_aa: CASSLGLNTEAFF
cdr3_nt: TGCGCCAGCAGCCTCGGGTTGAACACTGAAGCTTTCTTT

j_call: TRBJ2-7
cdr3_length: 13
v_call: TRBV6-5
d_call: TRBD1
clone_size: once
cdr3_aa: CATRDSGAYEQYF
cdr3_nt: TGTGCCACCCGGGACAGCGGAGCCTACGAGCAGTACTTC

j_call: TRBJ2-3
cdr3_length: 16
v_call: TRBV5-6
d_call: TRBD2
clone_size: .
cdr3_aa: CASGRDGGGATDTQYF
cdr3_nt: TGTGCCAGCGGTCGAGATGGCGGGGGGGCCACAGATACGCAGTATTTT

j_call: TRBJ2-5
cdr3_length: 14
v_call: TRBV29-1
d_call: TRBD2
clone_size: .
cdr3_aa: CSAGAGDLQETQYF
cdr3_nt: TGCAGCGCCGGGGCGGGGGACCTCCAAGAGACCCAGTACTTC

j_call: TRBJ2-1
cdr3_length: 16
v_call: TRBV27
d_call: .
clone_size: .
cdr3_aa: CASSLSGGEGSDEQFF
cdr3_nt: TGTGCCAGCAGTTTATCCGGAGGCGAAGGGAGCGATGAGCAGTTCTTC

j_call: TRBJ2-2
cdr3_length: 13
v_call: TRBV11-3
d_call: .
clone_size: .
cdr3_aa: CASSVLGTGELFF
cdr3_nt: TGTGCCAGCAGCGTCCTCGGTACCGGGGAGCTGTTTTTT

j_call: TRBJ2-1
cdr3_length: 13
v_call: TRBV4-1
d_call: .
clone_size: .
cdr3_aa: CASSQEQHPEQFF
cdr3_nt: TGCGCCAGCAGCCAAGAACAGCACCCTGAGCAGTTCTTC

j_call: TRBJ2-1
cdr3_length: 15
v_call: TRBV10-3
d_call: TRBD2
clone_size: .
cdr3_aa: CAITADEGREDEQFF
cdr3_nt: TGTGCCATCACGGCTGACGAAGGGCGGGAGGATGAGCAGTTCTTC

j_call: TRBJ1-1
cdr3_length: 13
v_call: TRBV7-9
d_call: .
clone_size: .
cdr3_aa: CASSDDRPTEAFF
cdr3_nt: TGTGCCAGCAGCGACGACAGGCCCACTGAAGCTTTCTTT

j_call: TRBJ1-1
cdr3_length: 14
v_call: TRBV2
d_call: .
clone_size: .
cdr3_aa: CASIPTGMNTEAFF
cdr3_nt: TGTGCCAGCATTCCGACGGGGATGAACACTGAAGCTTTCTTT

j_call: TRBJ2-3
cdr3_length: 15
v_call: TRBV7-9
d_call: .
clone_size: .
cdr3_aa: CATLKEVGGTDTQYF
cdr3_nt: TGTGCCACCCTAAAGGAAGTTGGAGGCACAGATACGCAGTATTTT

j_call: TRBJ2-5
cdr3_length: 17
v_call: TRBV4-1
d_call: TRBD2
clone_size: .
cdr3_aa: CASSPTIVGAGEETQYF
cdr3_nt: TGCGCCAGCAGCCCTACGATAGTAGGGGCGGGGGAAGAGACCCAGTACTTC

j_call: TRBJ2-7
cdr3_length: 13
v_call: TRBV6-1
d_call: TRBD2
clone_size: .
cdr3_aa: CASIAGGTYEQYF
cdr3_nt: TGTGCCAGCATAGCGGGGGGTACCTACGAGCAGTACTTC

j_call: TRBJ1-2
cdr3_length: 15
v_call: TRBV5-4
d_call: .
clone_size: .
cdr3_aa: CASSFGGVEFHGYTF
cdr3_nt: TGTGCCAGCAGCTTCGGCGGGGTAGAGTTTCATGGCTACACCTTC

j_call: TRBJ2-1
cdr3_length: 16
v_call: TRBV5-4
d_call: .
clone_size: .
cdr3_aa: CASSVQTREAYNEQFF
cdr3_nt: TGTGCCAGCAGCGTACAGACTAGGGAGGCCTACAATGAGCAGTTCTTC

j_call: TRBJ2-7
cdr3_length: 12
v_call: TRBV27
d_call: .
clone_size: .
cdr3_aa: CASSFGRGAQYF
cdr3_nt: TGTGCCAGCAGTTTCGGTCGAGGCGCGCAGTACTTC

j_call: TRBJ1-5
cdr3_length: 13
v_call: TRBV5-8
d_call: .
clone_size: .
cdr3_aa: CASSPAGNQPQHF
cdr3_nt: TGTGCCAGCAGCCCCGCCGGGAACCAGCCCCAGCATTTT

j_call: TRBJ2-3
cdr3_length: 17
v_call: TRBV13
d_call: TRBD2
clone_size: .
cdr3_aa: CASSRTSGLPGTDTQYF
cdr3_nt: TGTGCCAGCAGCCGGACTAGCGGCCTCCCTGGCACAGATACGCAGTATTTT

j_call: TRBJ2-5
cdr3_length: 13
v_call: TRBV2
d_call: .
clone_size: .
cdr3_aa: CASTQRGGGTQYF
cdr3_nt: TGTGCCAGCACCCAGAGGGGGGGTGGGACCCAGTACTTC